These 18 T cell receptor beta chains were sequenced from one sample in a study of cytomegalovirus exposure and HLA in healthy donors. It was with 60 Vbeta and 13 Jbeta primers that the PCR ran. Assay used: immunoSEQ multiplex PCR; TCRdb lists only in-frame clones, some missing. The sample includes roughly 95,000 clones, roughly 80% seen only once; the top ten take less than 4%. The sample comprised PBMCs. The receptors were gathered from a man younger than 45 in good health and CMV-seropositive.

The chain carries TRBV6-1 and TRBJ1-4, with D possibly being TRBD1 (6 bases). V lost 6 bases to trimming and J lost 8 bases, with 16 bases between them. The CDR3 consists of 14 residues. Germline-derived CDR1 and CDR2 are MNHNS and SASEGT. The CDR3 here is CASRAGAVPEKLFF. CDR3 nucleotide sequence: TGTGCCAGCAGGGCAGGGGCCGTCCCCGAAAAACTGTTTTTT.

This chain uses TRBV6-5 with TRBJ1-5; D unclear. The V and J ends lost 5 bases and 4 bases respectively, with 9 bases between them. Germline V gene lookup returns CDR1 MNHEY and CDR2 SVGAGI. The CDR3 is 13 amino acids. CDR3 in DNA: TGTGCCAGCAGTCAGTCGTCAAATCAGCCCCAGCATTTT. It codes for CASSQSSNQPQHF.

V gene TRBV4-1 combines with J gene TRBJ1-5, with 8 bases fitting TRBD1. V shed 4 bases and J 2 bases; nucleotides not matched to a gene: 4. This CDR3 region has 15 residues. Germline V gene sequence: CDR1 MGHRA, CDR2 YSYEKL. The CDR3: CASSPQGAGNQPQHF. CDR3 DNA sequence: TGCGCCAGCAGCCCTCAGGGGGCCGGCAATCAGCCCCAGCATTTT.

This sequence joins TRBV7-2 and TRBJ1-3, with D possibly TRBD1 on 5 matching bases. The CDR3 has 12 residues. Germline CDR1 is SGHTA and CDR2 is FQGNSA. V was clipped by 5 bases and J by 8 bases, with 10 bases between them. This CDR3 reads CASSTGGDTIYF. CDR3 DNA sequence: TGTGCCAGCAGCACGGGGGGTGACACCATATATTTT. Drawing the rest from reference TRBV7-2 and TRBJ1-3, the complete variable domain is GAGVSQSPSNKVTEKGKDVELRCDPISGHTALYWYRQSLGQGLEFLIYFQGNSAPDKSGLPSDRFSAERTGGSVSTLTIQRTQQEDSAVYLCASSTGGDTIYFGEGSWLTVV.

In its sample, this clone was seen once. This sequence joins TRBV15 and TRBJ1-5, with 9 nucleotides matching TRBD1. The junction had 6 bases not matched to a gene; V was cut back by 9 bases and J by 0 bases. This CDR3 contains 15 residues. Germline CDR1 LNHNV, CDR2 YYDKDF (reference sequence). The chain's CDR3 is CATAGQGRSNQPQHF. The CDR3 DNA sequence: TGTGCCACAGCGGGACAGGGTCGTAGCAATCAGCCCCAGCATTTT.

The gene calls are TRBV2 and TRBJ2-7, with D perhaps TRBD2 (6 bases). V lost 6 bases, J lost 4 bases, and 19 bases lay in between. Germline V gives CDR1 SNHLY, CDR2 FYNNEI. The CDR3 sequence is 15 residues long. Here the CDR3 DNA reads TGTGCCAGCAGGGGGAAGGAGGGCGGTCAGTACGAGCAGTACTTC. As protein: CASRGKEGGQYEQYF.

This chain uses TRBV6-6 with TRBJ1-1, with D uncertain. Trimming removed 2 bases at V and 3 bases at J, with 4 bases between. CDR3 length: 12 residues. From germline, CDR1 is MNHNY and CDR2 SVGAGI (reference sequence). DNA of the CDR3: TGTGCCAGCAGTTACCGAGACACTGAAGCTTTCTTT. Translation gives CASSYRDTEAFF.

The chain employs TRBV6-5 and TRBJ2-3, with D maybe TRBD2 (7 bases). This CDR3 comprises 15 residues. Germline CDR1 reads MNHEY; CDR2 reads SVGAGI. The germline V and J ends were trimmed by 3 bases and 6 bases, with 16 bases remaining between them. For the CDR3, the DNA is TGTGCCAGCAGTTATAGGGGAGGGGGGGCGGATACGCAGTATTTT. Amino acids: CASSYRGGGADTQYF.

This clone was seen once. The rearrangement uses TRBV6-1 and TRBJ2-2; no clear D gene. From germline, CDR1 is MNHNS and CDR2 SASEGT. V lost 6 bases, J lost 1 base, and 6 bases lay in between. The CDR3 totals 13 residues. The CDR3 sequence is CASSPENTGELFF. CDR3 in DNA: TGTGCCAGCAGCCCAGAGAACACCGGGGAGCTGTTTTTT.

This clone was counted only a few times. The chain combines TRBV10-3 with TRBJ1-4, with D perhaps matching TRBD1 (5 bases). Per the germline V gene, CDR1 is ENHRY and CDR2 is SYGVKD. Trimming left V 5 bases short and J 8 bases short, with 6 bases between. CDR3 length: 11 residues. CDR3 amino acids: CAISPGEKLFF. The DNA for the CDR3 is TGTGCCATCAGTCCAGGGGAAAAACTGTTTTTT.

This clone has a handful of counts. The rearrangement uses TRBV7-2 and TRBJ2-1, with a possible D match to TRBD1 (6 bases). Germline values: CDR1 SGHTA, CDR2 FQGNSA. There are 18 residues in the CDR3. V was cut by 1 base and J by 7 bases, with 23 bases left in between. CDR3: CASSLEARAGVGENEQFF. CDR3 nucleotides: TGTGCCAGCAGCTTAGAGGCCCGGGCAGGGGTTGGAGAAAATGAGCAGTTCTTC.

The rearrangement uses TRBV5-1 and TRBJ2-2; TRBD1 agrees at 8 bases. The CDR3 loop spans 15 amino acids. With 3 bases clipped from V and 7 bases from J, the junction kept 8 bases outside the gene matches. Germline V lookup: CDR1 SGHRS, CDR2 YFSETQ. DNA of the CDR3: TGCGCCAGCAGCTCCCCCGGACAGGGTGGCGGGGAGCTGTTTTTT. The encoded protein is CASSSPGQGGGELFF.

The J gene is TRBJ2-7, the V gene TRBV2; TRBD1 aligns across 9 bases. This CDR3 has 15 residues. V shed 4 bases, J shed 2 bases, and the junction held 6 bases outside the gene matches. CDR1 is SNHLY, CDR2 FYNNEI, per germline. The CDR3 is CASSARTGDTYEQYF. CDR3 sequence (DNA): TGTGCCAGCAGTGCTCGGACAGGGGACACCTACGAGCAGTACTTC.

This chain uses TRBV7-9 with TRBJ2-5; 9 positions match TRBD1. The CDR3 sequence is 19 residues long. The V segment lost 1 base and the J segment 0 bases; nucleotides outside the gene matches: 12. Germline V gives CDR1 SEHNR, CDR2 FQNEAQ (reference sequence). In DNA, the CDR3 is TGTGCCAGCAGCTTAGGAGGGAGACAGGGGGTTCCTTACCAAGAGACCCAGTACTTC. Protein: CASSLGGRQGVPYQETQYF. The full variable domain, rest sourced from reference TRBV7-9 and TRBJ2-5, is DTGVSQNPRHKITKRGQNVTFRCDPISEHNRLYWYRQTLGQGPEFLTYFQNEAQLEKSRLLSDRFSAERPKGSFSTLEIQRTEQGDSAMYLCASSLGGRQGVPYQETQYFGPGTRLLVL.

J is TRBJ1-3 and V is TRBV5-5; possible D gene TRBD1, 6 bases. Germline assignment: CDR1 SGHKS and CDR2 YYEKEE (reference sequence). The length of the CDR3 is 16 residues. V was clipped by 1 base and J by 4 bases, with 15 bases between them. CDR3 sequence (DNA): TGTGCCAGCAGCTTGCAGGGGCTTGACCTCGGAAACACCATATATTTT. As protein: CASSLQGLDLGNTIYF.

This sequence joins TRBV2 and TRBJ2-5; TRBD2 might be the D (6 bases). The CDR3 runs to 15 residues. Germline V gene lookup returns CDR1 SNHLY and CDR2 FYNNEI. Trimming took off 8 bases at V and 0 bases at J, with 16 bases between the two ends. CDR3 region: CASVLKRAYQETQYF. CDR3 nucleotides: TGTGCCAGCGTGCTTAAGCGGGCGTACCAAGAGACCCAGTACTTC.

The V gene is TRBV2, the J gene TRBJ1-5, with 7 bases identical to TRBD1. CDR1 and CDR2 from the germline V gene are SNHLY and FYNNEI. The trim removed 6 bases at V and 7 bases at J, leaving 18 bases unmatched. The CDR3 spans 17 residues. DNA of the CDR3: TGTGCCAGCAGGAGAGGAGGGGGCCTCGGAAGGGGACAGCCCCAGCATTTT. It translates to CASRRGGGLGRGQPQHF.

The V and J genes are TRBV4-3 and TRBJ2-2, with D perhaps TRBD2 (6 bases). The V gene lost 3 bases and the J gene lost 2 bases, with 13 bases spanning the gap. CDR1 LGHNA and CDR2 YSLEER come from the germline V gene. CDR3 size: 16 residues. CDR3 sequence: CASSQAGTPNTGELFF. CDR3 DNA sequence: TGCGCCAGCAGCCAGGCGGGGACTCCCAACACCGGGGAGCTGTTTTTT.